The present entry profiles one T cell receptor beta chain with its context. Its antigen is undetermined. The TCR beta CDR3 regions underwent amplification using RNA transcripts as the source. Researchers ran a first-round RT-PCR on the TCR CDR3 using the HTBI primer set. One entry per CDR3 protein, called by TCRdb with MiXCR from the multiplex PCR reads. The sample shows about 600,000 distinct CDR3 sequences, around 13% of them seen only once. This entry comes from a study of T cells in Graves' hyperthyroidism and ophthalmopathy. Overall study: Peripheral blood was taken when the disease was first diagnosed, before any treatment began. Study-wide findings and caveats: Most expanded thyroid clonotypes above 0.001 also appeared in blood. Separating ophthalmopathy from stable hyperthyroidism was achieved by a 13 V-J model. Ophthalmopathy was model-predicted a median roughly 6.5 months pre-onset.

The length of the CDR3 is 14 residues. The germline V gene has CDR1 SGHDT and CDR2 YYEEEE. Trimming took off 4 bases at V and 6 bases at J, with 13 bases between the two ends. The TCR was taken from a woman aged 45-60 years with Graves' ophthalmopathy. Sequenced material: blood. This chain joins TRBV5-6 and TRBJ2-2; D is possibly TRBD1 (6 bases). The CDR3 protein is CASSKQGIAGELFF. Here the CDR3 DNA reads TGTGCCAGCAGCAAACAGGGTATTGCCGGGGAGCTGTTTTTT.